This is a list of T cell receptor beta chains from one sample in a study of cytomegalovirus exposure and HLA in healthy donors. Profiled with immunoSEQ multiplex PCR; TCRdb holds only in-frame clones, not every one. The repertoire holds 150,000 to 200,000 clones, with over 80% as singletons. The sample taken for sequencing was PBMCs. The receptors were gathered from a man between 25 and 39 years old in good health and CMV-seropositive. Each CDR3 is given with its conserved first and last residue. The D gene is left open where the match is weak. Clone size appears in some rows only: once, few, many, or a class for an expanded clone.

J: TRBJ2-7
size: -
D: -
V: TRBV7-8
DNA: TGTGCCAGCAGCGTTGTGGGTGGGAGGACCTACGAGCAGTACTTC
CDR3: CASSVVGGRTYEQYF

J: TRBJ1-1
size: -
D: -
V: TRBV4-1
DNA: TGCGCCAGCAGCCAAGTCTCTGGGACACCTCGTGAAGCTTTCTTT
CDR3: CASSQVSGTPREAFF

J: TRBJ2-3
size: -
D: TRBD1
V: TRBV7-9
DNA: TGTGCCAGCAGCAAGACAGGGGGCAACACAGATACGCAGTATTTT
CDR3: CASSKTGGNTDTQYF

J: TRBJ1-5
size: -
D: TRBD1
V: TRBV7-6
DNA: TGTGCCAGCAGCCCGTCAGGGGACAGGGATTATTATAGCAATCAGCCCCAGCATTTT
CDR3: CASSPSGDRDYYSNQPQHF

J: TRBJ2-1
size: -
D: -
V: TRBV9
DNA: TGTGCCAGCAGCCCAGGGTATGAGCAGTTCTTC
CDR3: CASSPGYEQFF

J: TRBJ2-7
size: -
D: -
V: TRBV5-1
DNA: TGCGCCAGCAGCTTGAGTCTCAGGGGTTCTAATTCCTACGAGCAGTACTTC
CDR3: CASSLSLRGSNSYEQYF

J: TRBJ1-6
size: -
D: -
V: TRBV7-8
DNA: TGTGCCAGCAGCTCAGACAGGAATACACCCCTCCACTTT
CDR3: CASSSDRNTPLHF

J: TRBJ2-7
size: -
D: TRBD2
V: TRBV4-2
DNA: TGTGCCAGCATGGGGACTAGCGGGGGGACCCCCTACGAGCAGTACTTC
CDR3: CASMGTSGGTPYEQYF

J: TRBJ1-4
size: -
D: -
V: TRBV5-1
DNA: TGCGCCAGCAGCTTGGAGGGGCGCTCGGATGAAAAACTGTTTTTT
CDR3: CASSLEGRSDEKLFF

J: TRBJ1-1
size: -
D: -
V: TRBV7-3
DNA: TGTGCCAGCAGCCCAACGGGGGTTAGTGGAGCTTTCTTT
CDR3: CASSPTGVSGAFF

J: TRBJ1-5
size: -
D: TRBD1
V: TRBV4-1
DNA: TGCGCCAGCAGCCAATCCGGACAGGGCTCGGGGCCCCAGCATTTT
CDR3: CASSQSGQGSGPQHF

J: TRBJ2-3
size: -
D: -
V: TRBV4-1
DNA: TGCGCCAGCAGCCAAGGACAGATCACAGATACGCAGTATTTT
CDR3: CASSQGQITDTQYF

J: TRBJ1-2
size: -
D: -
V: TRBV7-2
DNA: TGTGCCAGCAGCTTAGTGGCAGAAAACTATGGCTACACCTTC
CDR3: CASSLVAENYGYTF

J: TRBJ2-1
size: -
D: -
V: TRBV10-2
DNA: TGCGCCAGCAGTGAGGAAAACCTAGGGGAGTTCTTC
CDR3: CASSEENLGEFF

J: TRBJ1-2
size: -
D: TRBD1
V: TRBV7-3
DNA: TGTGCCAGCAGCTTCCTAGGGACAGGGAATTATGGCTACACCTTC
CDR3: CASSFLGTGNYGYTF

J: TRBJ1-2
size: -
D: -
V: TRBV21-1
DNA: TGTGCCAGCAGCAAAGCGCTAAGAAGGGGTTATGGCTACACCTTC
CDR3: CASSKALRRGYGYTF

J: TRBJ2-7
size: once
D: TRBD1
V: TRBV6-5
DNA: TGTGCCAGCAGGCGGCCCGGGACAGGGGGCTACGAGCAGTACTTC
CDR3: CASRRPGTGGYEQYF

J: TRBJ1-2
size: -
D: -
V: TRBV27
DNA: TGTGCCAGCAGTTTATCCGTACAGGTCGTCGGGGGCTACACCTTC
CDR3: CASSLSVQVVGGYTF